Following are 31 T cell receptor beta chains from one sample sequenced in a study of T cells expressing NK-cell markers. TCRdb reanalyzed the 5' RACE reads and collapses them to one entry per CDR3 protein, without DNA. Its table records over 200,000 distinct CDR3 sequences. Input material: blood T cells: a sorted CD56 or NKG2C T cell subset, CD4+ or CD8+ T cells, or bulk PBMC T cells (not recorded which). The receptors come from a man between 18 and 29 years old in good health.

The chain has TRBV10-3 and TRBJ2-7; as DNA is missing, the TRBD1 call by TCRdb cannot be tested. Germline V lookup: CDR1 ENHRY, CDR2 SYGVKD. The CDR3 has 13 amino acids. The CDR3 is CAIGGQRTYEQYF.

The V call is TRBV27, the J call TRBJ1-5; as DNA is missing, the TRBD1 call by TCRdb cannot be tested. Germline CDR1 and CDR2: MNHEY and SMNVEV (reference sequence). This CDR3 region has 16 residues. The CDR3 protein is CASSLSRTGTNQPQHF.

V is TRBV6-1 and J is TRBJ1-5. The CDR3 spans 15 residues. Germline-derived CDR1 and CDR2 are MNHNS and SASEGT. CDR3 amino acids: CASSERMLNSQPQHF.

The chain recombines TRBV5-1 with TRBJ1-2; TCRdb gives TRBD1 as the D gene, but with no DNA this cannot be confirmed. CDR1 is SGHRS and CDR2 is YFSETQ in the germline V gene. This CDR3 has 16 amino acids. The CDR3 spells CASSLVSGNSGYGYTF.

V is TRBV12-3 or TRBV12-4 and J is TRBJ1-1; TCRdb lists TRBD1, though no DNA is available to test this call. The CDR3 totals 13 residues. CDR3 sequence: CASSSGTGIYAFF.

The CDR3 protein is CASSESALAGWNTGELFF. V usage is TRBV10-2 and J usage is TRBJ2-2; the D call from TCRdb, TRBD2, cannot be confirmed without DNA. Germline V gene lookup returns CDR1 WSHSY and CDR2 SAAADI. The CDR3 is 18 amino acids.

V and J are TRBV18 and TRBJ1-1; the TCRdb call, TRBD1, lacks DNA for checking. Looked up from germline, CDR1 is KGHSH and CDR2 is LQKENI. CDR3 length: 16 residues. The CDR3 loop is CASSPLKGGTNTEAFF.

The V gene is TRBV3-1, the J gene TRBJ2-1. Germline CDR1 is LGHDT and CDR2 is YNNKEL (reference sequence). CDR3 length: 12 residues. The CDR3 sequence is CASSQAVEEQFF.

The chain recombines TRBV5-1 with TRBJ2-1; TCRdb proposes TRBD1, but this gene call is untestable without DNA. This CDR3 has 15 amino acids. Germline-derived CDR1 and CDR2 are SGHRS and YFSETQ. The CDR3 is CASSPPGQGYNEQFF. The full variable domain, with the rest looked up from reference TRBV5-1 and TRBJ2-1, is KAGVTQTPRYLIKTRGQQVTLSCSPISGHRSVSWYQQTPGQGLQFLFEYFSETQRNKGNFPGRFSGRQFSNSRSEMNVSTLELGDSALYLCASSPPGQGYNEQFFGPGTRLTVL.

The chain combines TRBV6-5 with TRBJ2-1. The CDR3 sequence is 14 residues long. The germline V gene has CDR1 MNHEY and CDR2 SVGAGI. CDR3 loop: CASSYSRDYNEQFF.

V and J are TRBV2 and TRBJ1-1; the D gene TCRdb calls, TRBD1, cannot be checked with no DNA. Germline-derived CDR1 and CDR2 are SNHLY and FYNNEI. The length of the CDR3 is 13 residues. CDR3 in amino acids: CASKGQGWTEAFF.

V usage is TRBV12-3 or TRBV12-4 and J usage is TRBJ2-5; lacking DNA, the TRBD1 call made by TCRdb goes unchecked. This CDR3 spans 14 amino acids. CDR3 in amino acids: CASRPPGGSETQYF.

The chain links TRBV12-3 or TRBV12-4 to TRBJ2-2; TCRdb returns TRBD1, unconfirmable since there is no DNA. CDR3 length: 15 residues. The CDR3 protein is CASSTGHLNTGELFF.

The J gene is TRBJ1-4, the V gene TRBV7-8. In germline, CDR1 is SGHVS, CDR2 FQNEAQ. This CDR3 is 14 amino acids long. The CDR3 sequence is CASSLGSVNEKLFF.

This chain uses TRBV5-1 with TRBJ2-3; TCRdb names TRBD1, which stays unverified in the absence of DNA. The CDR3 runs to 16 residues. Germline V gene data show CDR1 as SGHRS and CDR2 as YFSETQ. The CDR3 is CASSPQTGLSTDTQYF.

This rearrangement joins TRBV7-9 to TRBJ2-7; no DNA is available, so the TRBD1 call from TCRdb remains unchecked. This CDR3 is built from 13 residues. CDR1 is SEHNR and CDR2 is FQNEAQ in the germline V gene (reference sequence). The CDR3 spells CASSARQHYEQYF.

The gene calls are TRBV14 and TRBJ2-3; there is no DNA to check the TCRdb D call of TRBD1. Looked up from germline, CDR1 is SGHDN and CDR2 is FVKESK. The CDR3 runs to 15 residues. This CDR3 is CASSQVRTLQNTQYF.

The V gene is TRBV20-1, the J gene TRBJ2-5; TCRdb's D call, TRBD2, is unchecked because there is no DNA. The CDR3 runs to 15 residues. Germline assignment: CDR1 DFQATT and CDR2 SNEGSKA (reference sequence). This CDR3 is CSAAPASGEGETQYF.

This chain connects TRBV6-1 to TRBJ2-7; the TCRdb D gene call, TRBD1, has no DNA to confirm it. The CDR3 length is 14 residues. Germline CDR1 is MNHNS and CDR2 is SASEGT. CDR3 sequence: CASRPPSMGYEQYF.

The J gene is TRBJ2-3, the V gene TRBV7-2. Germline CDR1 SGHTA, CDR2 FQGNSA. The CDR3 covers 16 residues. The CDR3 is CASSLEAVSSTDTQYF.

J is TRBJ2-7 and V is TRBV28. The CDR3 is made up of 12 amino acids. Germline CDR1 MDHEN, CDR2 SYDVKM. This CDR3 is CASSTDRSGQYF.

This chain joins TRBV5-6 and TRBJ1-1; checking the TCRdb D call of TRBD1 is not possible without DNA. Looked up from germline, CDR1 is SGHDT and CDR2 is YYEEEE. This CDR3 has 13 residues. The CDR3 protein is CASSLGGTGEAFF.

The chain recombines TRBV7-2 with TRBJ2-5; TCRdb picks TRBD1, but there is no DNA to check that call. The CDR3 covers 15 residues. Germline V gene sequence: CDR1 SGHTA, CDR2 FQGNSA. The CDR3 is CASSLGTGLKETQYF.

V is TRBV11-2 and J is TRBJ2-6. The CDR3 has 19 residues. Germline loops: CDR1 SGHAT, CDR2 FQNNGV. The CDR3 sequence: CASSLDLPHSSSGANVLTF.

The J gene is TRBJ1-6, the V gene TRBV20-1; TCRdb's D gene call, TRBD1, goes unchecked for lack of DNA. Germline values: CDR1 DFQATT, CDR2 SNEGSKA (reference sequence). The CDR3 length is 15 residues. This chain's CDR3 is CSASGTSTGYSPLHF.

CDR3: CASSHLRSGALYNEQFF. The V call is TRBV7-2, the J call TRBJ2-1; the D call of TRBD2 rests on TCRdb alone, since no DNA is present to check it. CDR1 is SGHTA and CDR2 is FQGNSA in the germline V gene. There are 17 residues in the CDR3.

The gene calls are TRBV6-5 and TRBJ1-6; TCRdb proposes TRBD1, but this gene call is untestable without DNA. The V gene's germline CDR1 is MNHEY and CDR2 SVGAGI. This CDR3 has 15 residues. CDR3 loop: CASTLLGEVRTPLHF.

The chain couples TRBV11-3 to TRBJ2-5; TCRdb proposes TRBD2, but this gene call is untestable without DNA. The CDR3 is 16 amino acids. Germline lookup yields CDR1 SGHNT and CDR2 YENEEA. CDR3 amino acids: CASSPPPARPQETQYF.

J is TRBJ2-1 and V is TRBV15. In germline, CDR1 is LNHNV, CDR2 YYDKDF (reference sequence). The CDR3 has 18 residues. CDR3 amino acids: CATSSGMVRGSYYNEQFF.

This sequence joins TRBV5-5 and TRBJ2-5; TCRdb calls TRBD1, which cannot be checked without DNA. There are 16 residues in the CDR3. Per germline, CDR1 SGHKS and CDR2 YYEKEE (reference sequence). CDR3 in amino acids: CASPRRGQGGQETQYF. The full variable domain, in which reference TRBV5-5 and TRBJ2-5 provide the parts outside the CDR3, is DAGVTQSPTHLIKTRGQQVTLRCSPISGHKSVSWYQQVLGQGPQFIFQYYEKEERGRGNFPDRFSARQFPNYSSELNVNALLLGDSALYLCASPRRGQGGQETQYFGPGTRLLVL.

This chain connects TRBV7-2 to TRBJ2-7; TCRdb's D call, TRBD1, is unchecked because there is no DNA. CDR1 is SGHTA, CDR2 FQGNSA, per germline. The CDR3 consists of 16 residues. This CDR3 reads CASRRGFAGESYEQYF. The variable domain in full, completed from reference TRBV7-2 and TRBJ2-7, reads GAGVSQSPSNKVTEKGKDVELRCDPISGHTALYWYRQSLGQGLEFLIYFQGNSAPDKSGLPSDRFSAERTGGSVSTLTIQRTQQEDSAVYLCASRRGFAGESYEQYFGPGTRLTVT.